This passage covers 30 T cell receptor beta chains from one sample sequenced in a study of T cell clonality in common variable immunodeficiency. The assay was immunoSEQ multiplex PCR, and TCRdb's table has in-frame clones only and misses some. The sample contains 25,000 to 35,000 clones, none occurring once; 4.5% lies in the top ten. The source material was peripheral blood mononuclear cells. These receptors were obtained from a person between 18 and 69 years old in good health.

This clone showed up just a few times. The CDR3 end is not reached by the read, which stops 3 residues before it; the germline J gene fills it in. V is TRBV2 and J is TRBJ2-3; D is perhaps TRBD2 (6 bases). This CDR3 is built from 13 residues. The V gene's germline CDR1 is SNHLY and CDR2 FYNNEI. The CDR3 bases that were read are TGTGCCAGCAAGGCGGGGCTGAGTCAGCCG. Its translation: CASKAGLSQP. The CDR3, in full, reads CASKAGLSQPQYF.

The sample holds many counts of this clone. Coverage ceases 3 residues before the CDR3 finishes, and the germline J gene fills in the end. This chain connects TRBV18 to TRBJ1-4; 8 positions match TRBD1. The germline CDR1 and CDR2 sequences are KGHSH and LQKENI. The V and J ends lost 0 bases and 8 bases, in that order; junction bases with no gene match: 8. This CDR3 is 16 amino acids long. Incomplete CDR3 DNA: TGTGCCAGCTCACCACCGATGGCCAGGGGGCGAGAAAAA. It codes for CASSPPMARGREK. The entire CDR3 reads CASSPPMARGREKLFF.

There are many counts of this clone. The CDR3 loop is CASSDIVGDPSYNEQFF. Incomplete CDR3 DNA: TGTGCCAGTAGTGACATCGTTGGCGACCCGAGTTACAATGAG. V and J are TRBV19 and TRBJ2-1; no definite D call. The read terminates 3 residues before the CDR3 end, so the remaining end is supplied by the germline J gene. V was pared by 5 bases and J by 4 bases, with 21 bases between. The V gene's germline CDR1 is LNHDA and CDR2 SQIVND (reference sequence). The length of the CDR3 is 17 residues. Full variable domain (rest looked up from reference TRBV19 and TRBJ2-1): DGGITQSPKYLFRKEGQNVTLSCEQNLNHDAMYWYRQDPGQGLRLIYYSQIVNDFQKGDIAEGYSVSREKKESFPLTVTSAQKNPTAFYLCASSDIVGDPSYNEQFFGPGTRLTVL.

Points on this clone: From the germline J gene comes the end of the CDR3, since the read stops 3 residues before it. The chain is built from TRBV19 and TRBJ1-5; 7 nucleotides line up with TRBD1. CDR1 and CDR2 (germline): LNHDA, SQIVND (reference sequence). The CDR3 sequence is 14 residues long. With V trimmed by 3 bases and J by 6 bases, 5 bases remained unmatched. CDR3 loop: CASSIGSGGQPQHF. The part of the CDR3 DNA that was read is TGTGCCAGTAGTATCGGGTCAGGGGGTCAGCCC.

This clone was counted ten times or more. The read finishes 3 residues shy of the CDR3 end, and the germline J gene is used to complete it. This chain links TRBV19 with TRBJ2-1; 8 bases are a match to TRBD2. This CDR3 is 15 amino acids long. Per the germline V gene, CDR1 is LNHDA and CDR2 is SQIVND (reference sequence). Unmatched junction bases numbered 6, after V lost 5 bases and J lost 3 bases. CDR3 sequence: CASSSTSDLYNEQFF. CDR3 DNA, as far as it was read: TGTGCCAGTAGTTCGACTAGCGATCTCTACAATGAG.

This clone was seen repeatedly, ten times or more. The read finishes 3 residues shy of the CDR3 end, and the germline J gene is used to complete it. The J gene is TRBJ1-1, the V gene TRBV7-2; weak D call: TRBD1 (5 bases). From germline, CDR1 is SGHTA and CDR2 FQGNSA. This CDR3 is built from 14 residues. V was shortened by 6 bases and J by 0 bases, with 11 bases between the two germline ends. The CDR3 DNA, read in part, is TGTGCCAGCAGTCCTCAGGGAGTGAACACTGAA. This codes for CASSPQGVNTE. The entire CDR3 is CASSPQGVNTEAFF.

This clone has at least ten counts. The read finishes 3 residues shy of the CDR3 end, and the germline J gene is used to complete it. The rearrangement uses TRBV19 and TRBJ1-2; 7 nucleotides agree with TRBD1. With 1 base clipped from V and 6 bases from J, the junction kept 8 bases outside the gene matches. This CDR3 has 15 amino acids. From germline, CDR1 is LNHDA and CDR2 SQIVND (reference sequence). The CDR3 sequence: CASSIALTGWDGYTF. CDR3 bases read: TGTGCCAGTAGTATAGCCCTGACAGGGTGGGATGGC.

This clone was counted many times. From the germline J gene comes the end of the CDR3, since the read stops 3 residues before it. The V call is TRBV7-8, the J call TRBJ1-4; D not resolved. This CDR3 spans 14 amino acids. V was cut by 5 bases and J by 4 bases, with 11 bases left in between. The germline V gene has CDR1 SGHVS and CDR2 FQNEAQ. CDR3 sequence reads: CASSLRADNEKLFF. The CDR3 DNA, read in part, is TGTGCCAGCAGCCTTCGAGCGGATAATGAAAAA.

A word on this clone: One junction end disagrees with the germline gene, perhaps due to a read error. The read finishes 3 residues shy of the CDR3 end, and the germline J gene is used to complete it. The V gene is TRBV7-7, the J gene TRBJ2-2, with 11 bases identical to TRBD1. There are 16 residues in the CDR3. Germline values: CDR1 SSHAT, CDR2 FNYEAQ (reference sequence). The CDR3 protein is CASSDGDRGYTGELFF. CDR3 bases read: TGTGCTAGCAGCGACGGGGACAGGGGGTACACCGGGGAG.

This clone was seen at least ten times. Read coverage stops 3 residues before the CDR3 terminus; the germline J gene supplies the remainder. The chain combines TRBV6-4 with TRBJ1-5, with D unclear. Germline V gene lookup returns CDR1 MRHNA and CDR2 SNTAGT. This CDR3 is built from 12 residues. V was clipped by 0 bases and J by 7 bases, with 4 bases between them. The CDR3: CASSDSLQPQHF. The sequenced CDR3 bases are TGTGCCAGCAGTGACTCGCTACAGCCC.

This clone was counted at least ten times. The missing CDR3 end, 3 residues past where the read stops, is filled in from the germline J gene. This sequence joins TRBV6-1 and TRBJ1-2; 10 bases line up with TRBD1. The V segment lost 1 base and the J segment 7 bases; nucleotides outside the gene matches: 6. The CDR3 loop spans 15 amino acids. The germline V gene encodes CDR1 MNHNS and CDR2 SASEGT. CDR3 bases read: TGTGCCAGCAGTGAAGTCGGACAGGGGGGTCGTGGC. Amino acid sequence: CASSEVGQGGRG. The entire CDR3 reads CASSEVGQGGRGYTF.

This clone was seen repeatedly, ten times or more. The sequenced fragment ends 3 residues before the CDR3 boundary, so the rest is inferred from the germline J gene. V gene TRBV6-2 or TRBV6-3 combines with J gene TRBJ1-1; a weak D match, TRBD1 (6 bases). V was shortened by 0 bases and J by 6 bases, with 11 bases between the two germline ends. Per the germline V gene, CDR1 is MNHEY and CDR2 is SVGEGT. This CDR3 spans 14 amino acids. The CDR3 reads CASSYSGGLAEAFF. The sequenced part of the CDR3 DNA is TGTGCCAGCAGTTACTCGGGGGGGCTTGCTGAA.

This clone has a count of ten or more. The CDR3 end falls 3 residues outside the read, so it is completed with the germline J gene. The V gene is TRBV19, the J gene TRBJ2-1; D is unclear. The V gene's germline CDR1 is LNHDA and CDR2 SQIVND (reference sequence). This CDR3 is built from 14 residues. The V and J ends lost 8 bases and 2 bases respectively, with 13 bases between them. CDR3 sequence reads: CASSKSPAYNEQFF. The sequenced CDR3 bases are TGTGCCAGTTCGAAATCTCCAGCCTACAATGAG.

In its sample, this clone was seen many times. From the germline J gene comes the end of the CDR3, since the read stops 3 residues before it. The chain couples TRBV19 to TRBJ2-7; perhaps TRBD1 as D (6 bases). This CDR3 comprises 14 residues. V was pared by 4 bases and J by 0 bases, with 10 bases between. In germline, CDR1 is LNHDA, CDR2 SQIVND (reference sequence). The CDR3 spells CASSTRDNSYEQYF. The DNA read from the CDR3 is TGTGCCAGTAGTACCCGGGACAACTCCTACGAG.

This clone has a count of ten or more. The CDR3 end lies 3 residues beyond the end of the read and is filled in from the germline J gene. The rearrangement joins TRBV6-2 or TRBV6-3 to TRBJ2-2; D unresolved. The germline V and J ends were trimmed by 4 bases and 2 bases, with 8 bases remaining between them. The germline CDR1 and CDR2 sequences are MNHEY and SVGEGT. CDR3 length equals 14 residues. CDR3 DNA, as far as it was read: TGTGCCAGCAGTTCGGGTTACAACACCGGGGAG. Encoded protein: CASSSGYNTGE. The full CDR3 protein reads CASSSGYNTGELFF.

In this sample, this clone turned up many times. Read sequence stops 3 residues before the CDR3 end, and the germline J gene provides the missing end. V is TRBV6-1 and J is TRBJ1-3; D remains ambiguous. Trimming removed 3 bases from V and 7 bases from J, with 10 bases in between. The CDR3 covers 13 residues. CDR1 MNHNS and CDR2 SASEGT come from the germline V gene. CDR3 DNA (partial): TGTGCCAGCAGTGAGGTAGAAGGGAACACC. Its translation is CASSEVEGNT. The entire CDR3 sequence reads CASSEVEGNTIYF.

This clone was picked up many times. CDR3: CASSVLDREQPQHF. Incomplete CDR3 DNA: TGTGCCAGCAGCGTCCTGGACAGGGAACAGCCC. The rearrangement joins TRBV2 to TRBJ1-5; 8 bases are a match to TRBD1. Read sequence stops 3 residues before the CDR3 end, and the germline J gene provides the missing end. Germline V gene sequence: CDR1 SNHLY, CDR2 FYNNEI. J was trimmed by 7 bases and V by 6 bases; bases with no gene match: 8. The CDR3 has 14 amino acids.

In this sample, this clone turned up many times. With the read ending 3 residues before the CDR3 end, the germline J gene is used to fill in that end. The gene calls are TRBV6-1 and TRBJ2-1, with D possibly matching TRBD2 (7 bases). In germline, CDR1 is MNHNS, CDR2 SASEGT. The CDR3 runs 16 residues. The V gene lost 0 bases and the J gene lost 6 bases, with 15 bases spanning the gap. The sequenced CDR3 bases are TGTGCCAGCAGTGAAGCGCTTCTGGGAGGGGGCAATGAG. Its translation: CASSEALLGGGNE. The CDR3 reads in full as CASSEALLGGGNEQFF.

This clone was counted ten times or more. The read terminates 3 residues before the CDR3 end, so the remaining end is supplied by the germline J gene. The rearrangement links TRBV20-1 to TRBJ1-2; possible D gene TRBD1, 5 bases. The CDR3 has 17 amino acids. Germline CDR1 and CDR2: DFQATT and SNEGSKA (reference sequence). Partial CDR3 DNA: TGCAGCGCAAACTTAGGGCAGGGTCTAGTGTGGAGAGATGGC. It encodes CSANLGQGLVWRDG. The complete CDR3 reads CSANLGQGLVWRDGYTF.

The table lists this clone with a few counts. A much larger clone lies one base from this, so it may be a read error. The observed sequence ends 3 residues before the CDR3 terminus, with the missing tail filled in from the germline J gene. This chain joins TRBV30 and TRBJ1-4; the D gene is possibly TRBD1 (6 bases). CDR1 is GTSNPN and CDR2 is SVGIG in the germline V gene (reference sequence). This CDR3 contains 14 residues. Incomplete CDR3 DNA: TGTGCCTGGGAAAAGGGGGTTTCGGGGTCACCA. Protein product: CAWEKGVSGSP. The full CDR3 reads CAWEKGVSGSPLFF.

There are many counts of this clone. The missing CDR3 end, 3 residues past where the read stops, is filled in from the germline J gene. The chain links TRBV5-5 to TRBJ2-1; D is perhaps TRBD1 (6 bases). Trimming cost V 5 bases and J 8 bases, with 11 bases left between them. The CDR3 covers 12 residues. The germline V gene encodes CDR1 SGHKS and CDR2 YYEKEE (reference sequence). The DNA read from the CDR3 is TGTGCCAGCAGTACAGGGAACGATGAG. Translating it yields CASSTGNDE. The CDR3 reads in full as CASSTGNDEQFF.

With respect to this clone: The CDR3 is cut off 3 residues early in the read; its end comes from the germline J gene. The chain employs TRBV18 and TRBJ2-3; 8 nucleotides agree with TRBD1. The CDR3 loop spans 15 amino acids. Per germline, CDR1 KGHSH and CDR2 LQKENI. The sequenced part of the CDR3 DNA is TGTGCCAGCACTAACGGACAGGGAACAGATCAGCCG. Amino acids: CASTNGQGTDQP. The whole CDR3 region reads CASTNGQGTDQPQYF.

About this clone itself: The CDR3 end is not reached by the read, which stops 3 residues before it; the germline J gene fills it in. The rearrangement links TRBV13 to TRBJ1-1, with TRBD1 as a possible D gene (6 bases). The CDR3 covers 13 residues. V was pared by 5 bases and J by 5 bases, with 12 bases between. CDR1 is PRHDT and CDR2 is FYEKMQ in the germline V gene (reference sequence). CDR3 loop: CASSIRQETEAFF. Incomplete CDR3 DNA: TGTGCCAGCAGCATCCGACAGGAAACTGAA.

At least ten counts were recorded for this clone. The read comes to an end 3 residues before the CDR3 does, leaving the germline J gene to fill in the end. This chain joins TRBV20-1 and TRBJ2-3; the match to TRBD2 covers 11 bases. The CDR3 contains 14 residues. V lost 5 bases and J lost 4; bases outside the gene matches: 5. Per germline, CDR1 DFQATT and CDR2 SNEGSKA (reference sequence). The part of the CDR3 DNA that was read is TGCAGTGCTCCTACTAGCGGGAGTGCAGATACG. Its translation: CSAPTSGSADT. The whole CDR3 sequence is CSAPTSGSADTQYF.

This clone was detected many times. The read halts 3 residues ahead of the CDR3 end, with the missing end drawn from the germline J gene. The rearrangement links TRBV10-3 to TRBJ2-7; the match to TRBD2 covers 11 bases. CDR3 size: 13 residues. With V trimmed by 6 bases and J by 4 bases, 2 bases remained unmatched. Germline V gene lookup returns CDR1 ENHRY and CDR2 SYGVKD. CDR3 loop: CAIRGTSGYEQYF. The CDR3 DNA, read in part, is TGTGCCATCAGAGGGACTAGCGGTTACGAG.

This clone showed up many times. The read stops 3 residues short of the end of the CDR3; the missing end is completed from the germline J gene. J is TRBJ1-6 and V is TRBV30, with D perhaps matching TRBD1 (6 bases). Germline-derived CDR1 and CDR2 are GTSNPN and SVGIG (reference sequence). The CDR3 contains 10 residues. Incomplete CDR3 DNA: TGTGCCCCAGGGGCCTTTCCC. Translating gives CAPGAFP. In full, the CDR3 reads CAPGAFPLHF.

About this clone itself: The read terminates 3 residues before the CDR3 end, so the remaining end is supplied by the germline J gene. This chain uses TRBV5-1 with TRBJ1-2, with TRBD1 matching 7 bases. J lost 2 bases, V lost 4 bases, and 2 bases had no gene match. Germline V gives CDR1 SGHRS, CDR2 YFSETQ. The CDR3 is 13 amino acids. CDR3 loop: CASSRQGNYGYTF. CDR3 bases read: TGCGCCAGCAGCAGACAGGGAAACTATGGC.

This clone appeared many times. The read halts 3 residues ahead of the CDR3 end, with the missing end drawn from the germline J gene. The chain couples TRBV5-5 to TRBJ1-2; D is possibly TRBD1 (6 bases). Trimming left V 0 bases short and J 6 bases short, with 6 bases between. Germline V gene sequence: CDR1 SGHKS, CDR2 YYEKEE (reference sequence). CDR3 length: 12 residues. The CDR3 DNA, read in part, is TGTGCCAGCAGCTTGGACAGGGATGGC. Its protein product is CASSLDRDG. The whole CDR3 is CASSLDRDGYTF. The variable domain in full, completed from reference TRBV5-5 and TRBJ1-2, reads DAGVTQSPTHLIKTRGQQVTLRCSPISGHKSVSWYQQVLGQGPQFIFQYYEKEERGRGNFPDRFSARQFPNYSSELNVNALLLGDSALYLCASSLDRDGYTFGSGTRLTVV.

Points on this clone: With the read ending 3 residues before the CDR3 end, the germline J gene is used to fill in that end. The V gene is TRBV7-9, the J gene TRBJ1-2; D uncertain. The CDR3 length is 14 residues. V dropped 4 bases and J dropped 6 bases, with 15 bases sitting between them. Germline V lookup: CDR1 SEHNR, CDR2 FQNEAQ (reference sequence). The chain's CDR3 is CASSSLKNPNGYTF. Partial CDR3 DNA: TGTGCCAGCAGCTCCCTAAAGAACCCTAATGGC. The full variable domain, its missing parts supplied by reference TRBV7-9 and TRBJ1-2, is DTGVSQNPRHKITKRGQNVTFRCDPISEHNRLYWYRQTLGQGPEFLTYFQNEAQLEKSRLLSDRFSAERPKGSFSTLEIQRTEQGDSAMYLCASSSLKNPNGYTFGSGTRLTVV.

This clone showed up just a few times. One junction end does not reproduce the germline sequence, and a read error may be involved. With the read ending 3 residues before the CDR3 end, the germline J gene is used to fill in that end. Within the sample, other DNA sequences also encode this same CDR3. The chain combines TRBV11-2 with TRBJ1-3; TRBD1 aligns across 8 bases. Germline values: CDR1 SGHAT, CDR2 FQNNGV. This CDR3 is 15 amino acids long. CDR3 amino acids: CASSLSARGQDTIYF. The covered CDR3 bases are TGTGCCAGCAGCTTATCGGCCAGGGGGCAGGACACA.